The 14 T cell receptor beta chains in this list originate from one sample, sequenced in a study of T cell responses to AZD1222 COVID-19 vaccine. Generated by immunoSEQ multiplex PCR, the TCRdb table keeps only in-frame clones and is missing some. The sample shows 120,000 to 150,000 clones, 90% of them seen only once. The sample consisted of peripheral blood, taken on day 0 of AZD1222 vaccination. Every receptor here comes from an adult in good health.

This chain links TRBV4-1 with TRBJ2-7; 9 nucleotides align to TRBD1. CDR3 length equals 15 residues. Trimming took 1 base from V and 3 from J; bases not matched to a gene: 4. The germline CDR1 and CDR2 sequences are MGHRA and YSYEKL. CDR3 DNA sequence: TGCGCCAGCAGCCAAGTTACAGGGGGCCTCTACGAGCAGTACTTC. This gives the protein CASSQVTGGLYEQYF.

This chain uses TRBV15 with TRBJ2-1; the match to TRBD2 covers 7 bases. From germline, CDR1 is LNHNV and CDR2 YYDKDF (reference sequence). Trimming at V came to 11 bases and at J to 2 bases, leaving 3 bases not matched to a gene. The CDR3 consists of 12 residues. CDR3 coding DNA: TGTGCCCTAGCGGACACCTACAATGAGCAGTTCTTC. Its protein is CALADTYNEQFF. The full variable domain, completed using reference TRBV15 and TRBJ2-1, is DAMVIQNPRYQVTQFGKPVTLSCSQTLNHNVMYWYQQKSSQAPKLLFHYYDKDFNNEADTPDNFQSRRPNTSFCFLDIRSPGLGDTAMYLCALADTYNEQFFGPGTRLTVL.

Points on this clone: This CDR3 is also generated by other DNA sequences in the sample. The genes are TRBV30 and TRBJ2-7; 11 bases align to TRBD1. J gave up 1 base and V 5 bases, and 4 bases lay outside the gene matches. The CDR3 is made up of 14 amino acids. Germline V lookup: CDR1 GTSNPN, CDR2 SVGIG (reference sequence). The CDR3 region has the DNA TGTGCCTGGGACAGGGACAGGGGGTCCTACGAGCAGTACTTC. It specifies CAWDRDRGSYEQYF. Full variable domain (missing parts from reference TRBV30 and TRBJ2-7): SQTIHQWPATLVQPVGSPLSLECTVEGTSNPNLYWYRQAAGRGLQLLFYSVGIGQISSEVPQNLSASRPQDRQFILSSKKLLLSDSGFYLCAWDRDRGSYEQYFGPGTRLTVT.

The chain has TRBV11-3 and TRBJ2-5; weak D call: TRBD2 (6 bases). Per germline, CDR1 SGHNT and CDR2 YENEEA. The CDR3 sequence is 17 residues long. Trimming stripped 4 bases from V and 2 bases from J, with 20 bases between. The CDR3 spells CASSYQPLSGVQETQYF. CDR3 DNA sequence: TGTGCCAGCAGCTACCAACCGCTTAGCGGAGTACAAGAGACCCAGTACTTC. Based on the CDR3 plus reference TRBV11-3 and TRBJ2-5, the full variable domain is EAGVVQSPRYKIIEKKQPVAFWCNPISGHNTLYWYLQNLGQGPELLIRYENEEAVDDSQLPKDRFSAERLKGVDSTLKIQPAELGDSAVYLCASSYQPLSGVQETQYFGPGTRLLVL.

The genes are TRBV19 and TRBJ2-5, with 7 bases matching TRBD1. The CDR3 is 13 residues long. Trimming at V came to 3 bases and at J to 3 bases, leaving 1 base not matched to a gene. Germline loops: CDR1 LNHDA, CDR2 SQIVND (reference sequence). CDR3 nucleotides: TGTGCCAGTAGTATGACAGGGAAAGAGACCCAGTACTTC. Protein sequence: CASSMTGKETQYF.

The chain has TRBV5-6 and TRBJ1-2, with D perhaps TRBD1 (5 bases). Looked up from germline, CDR1 is SGHDT and CDR2 is YYEEEE. The CDR3 spans 16 residues. Trimming shortened V by 4 bases and J by 2 bases, and 18 bases separated the two germline ends. CDR3 nucleotide sequence: TGTGCCAGCAGCCTCATTAAGGGGCGGGCAAACTATGGCTACACCTTC. Translation: CASSLIKGRANYGYTF.

The chain carries TRBV29-1 and TRBJ2-3; unclear D gene. The germline CDR1 and CDR2 sequences are SQVTM and ANQGSEA. V dropped 7 bases and J dropped 2 bases, with 13 bases sitting between them. This CDR3 region has 13 residues. CDR3: CSANPLLTDTQYF. CDR3 bases: TGCAGCGCCAACCCACTACTCACAGATACGCAGTATTTT.

V usage is TRBV27 and J usage is TRBJ1-5; D gene uncertain. This CDR3 is built from 14 residues. Germline CDR1 MNHEY, CDR2 SMNVEV (reference sequence). Trimming removed 7 bases at V and 2 bases at J, with 12 bases between. DNA of the CDR3: TGTGCCAGCACCGGCGGGTATGGCAATCAGCCCCAGCATTTT. Its protein is CASTGGYGNQPQHF.

The V call is TRBV24-1, the J call TRBJ2-2, with 9 bases that match TRBD1. This CDR3 has 17 residues. The junction had 8 bases not matched to a gene; V was cut back by 3 bases and J by 4 bases. Germline V gene lookup returns CDR1 KGHDR and CDR2 SFDVKD. The DNA for the CDR3 is TGTGCCACCAGTGATCCGAGGGACAGGGAGAGCACCGGGGAGCTGTTTTTT. Translated, it gives CATSDPRDRESTGELFF.

The rearrangement joins TRBV6-5 to TRBJ2-5; D is unclear. This CDR3 comprises 13 residues. V lost 8 bases and J lost 5, with 15 bases in between. Germline assignment: CDR1 MNHEY and CDR2 SVGAGI. Here the CDR3 reads CASSDRARETQYF. The CDR3 nucleotides read TGTGCCAGCTCTGACCGCGCTCGGGAGACCCAGTACTTC.

V is TRBV24-1 and J is TRBJ1-3; maybe TRBD1 (6 bases). This CDR3 comprises 15 residues. CDR1 and CDR2 (germline): KGHDR, SFDVKD. The V and J ends lost 3 bases and 3 bases respectively, with 11 bases between them. The CDR3 reads CATSDGPGDGNTIYF. CDR3 DNA: TGTGCCACCAGTGATGGTCCAGGGGATGGAAACACCATATATTTT.

This chain links TRBV6-4 with TRBJ2-1, with 7 bases fitting TRBD1. The CDR3 is 15 residues long. J gave up 3 bases and V 2 bases, and 4 bases lay outside the gene matches. Germline CDR1 MRHNA, CDR2 SNTAGT. The CDR3, as DNA: TGTGCCAGCAGTGACACCGGGACAGACTACAATGAGCAGTTCTTC. Translating gives CASSDTGTDYNEQFF.

The sample holds one count of this clone. The rearrangement links TRBV6-1 to TRBJ2-3; no firm D call. This CDR3 has 14 amino acids. Germline CDR1 reads MNHNS; CDR2 reads SASEGT. The V end was cut by 0 bases, the J end by 1 base, with 5 bases between. CDR3 DNA sequence: TGTGCCAGCAGTGAAGCGGGCGGCACAGATACGCAGTATTTT. Protein: CASSEAGGTDTQYF.

The chain joins TRBV7-9 to TRBJ1-4; 9 positions agree with TRBD1. This CDR3 is built from 15 residues. Trimming took 6 bases from V and 6 from J; bases not matched to a gene: 8. Germline CDR1 reads SEHNR; CDR2 reads FQNEAQ (reference sequence). CDR3 bases: TGTGCCAGCAGTTCACAGGGGGCGGGGGATGAAAAACTGTTTTTT. Amino acid sequence: CASSSQGAGDEKLFF.